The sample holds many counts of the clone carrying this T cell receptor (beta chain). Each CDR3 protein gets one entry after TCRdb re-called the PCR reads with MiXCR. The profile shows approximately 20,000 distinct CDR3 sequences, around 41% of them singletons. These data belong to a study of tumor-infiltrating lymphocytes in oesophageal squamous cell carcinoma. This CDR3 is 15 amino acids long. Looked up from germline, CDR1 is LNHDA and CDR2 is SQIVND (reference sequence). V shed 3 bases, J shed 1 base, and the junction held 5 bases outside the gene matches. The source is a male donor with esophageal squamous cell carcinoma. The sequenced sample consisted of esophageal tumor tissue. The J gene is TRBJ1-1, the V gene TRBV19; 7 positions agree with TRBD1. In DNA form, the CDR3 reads TGTGCCAGTAGTATTGCGGGGACAGCGAACACTGAAGCTTTCTTT. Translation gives CASSIAGTANTEAFF. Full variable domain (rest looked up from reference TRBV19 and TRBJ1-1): DGGITQSPKYLFRKEGQNVTLSCEQNLNHDAMYWYRQDPGQGLRLIYYSQIVNDFQKGDIAEGYSVSREKKESFPLTVTSAQKNPTAFYLCASSIAGTANTEAFFGQGTRLTVV.